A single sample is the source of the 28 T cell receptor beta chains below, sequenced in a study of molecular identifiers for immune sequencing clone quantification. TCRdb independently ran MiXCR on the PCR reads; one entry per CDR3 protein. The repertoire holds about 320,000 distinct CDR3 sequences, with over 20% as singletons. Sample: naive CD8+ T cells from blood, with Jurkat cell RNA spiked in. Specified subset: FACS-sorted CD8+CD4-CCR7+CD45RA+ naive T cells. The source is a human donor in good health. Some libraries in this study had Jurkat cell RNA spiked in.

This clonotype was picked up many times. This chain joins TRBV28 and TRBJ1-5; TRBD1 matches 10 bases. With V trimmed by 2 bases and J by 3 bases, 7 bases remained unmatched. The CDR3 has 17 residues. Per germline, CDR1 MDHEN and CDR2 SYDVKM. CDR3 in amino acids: CASSLDGTGVFNQPQHF. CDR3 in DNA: TGTGCCAGCAGTTTAGACGGGACAGGGGTTTTCAATCAGCCCCAGCATTTT.

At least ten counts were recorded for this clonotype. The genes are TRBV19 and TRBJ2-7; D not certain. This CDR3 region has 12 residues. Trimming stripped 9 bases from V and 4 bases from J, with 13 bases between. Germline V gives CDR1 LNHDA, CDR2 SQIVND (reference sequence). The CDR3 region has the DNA TGTGCCAGCAGCCCGGGTATTTACGAGCAGTACTTC. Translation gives CASSPGIYEQYF.

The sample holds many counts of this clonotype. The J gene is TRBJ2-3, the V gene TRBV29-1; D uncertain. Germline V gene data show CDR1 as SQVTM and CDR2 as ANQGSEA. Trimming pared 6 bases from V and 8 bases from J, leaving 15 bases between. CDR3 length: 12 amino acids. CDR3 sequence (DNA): TGCAGCGTCGAGGATTGGAACGGTACGCAGTATTTT. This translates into CSVEDWNGTQYF.

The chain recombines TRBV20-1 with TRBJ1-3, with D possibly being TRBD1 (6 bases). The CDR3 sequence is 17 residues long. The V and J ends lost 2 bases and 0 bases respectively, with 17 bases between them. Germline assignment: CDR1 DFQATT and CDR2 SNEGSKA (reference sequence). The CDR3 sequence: CSARSRTASHSGNTIYF. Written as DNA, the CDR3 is TGCAGTGCTAGATCCAGGACAGCAAGCCACTCTGGAAACACCATATATTTT.

The CDR3 coding sequence is TGCGCCAGCAGCCAAGGGGGCGGGAGAACAGATACGCAGTATTTT. Its translation is CASSQGGGRTDTQYF. The chain is built from TRBV4-3 and TRBJ2-3; 7 bases fit TRBD2. The V segment lost 1 base and the J segment 3 bases; nucleotides outside the gene matches: 4. Germline V gene sequence: CDR1 LGHNA, CDR2 YSLEER. The CDR3 has 15 residues.

CDR3 residues: CASSPGSMIEAFF. Written as DNA, the CDR3 is TGTGCCAGCAGCCCCGGCTCCATGATTGAAGCTTTCTTT. The chain has TRBV5-4 and TRBJ1-1; D ambiguous. The CDR3 is 13 amino acids. V lost 4 bases and J lost 7, with 14 bases in between. Germline CDR1 is SGHNT and CDR2 is YYREEE (reference sequence).

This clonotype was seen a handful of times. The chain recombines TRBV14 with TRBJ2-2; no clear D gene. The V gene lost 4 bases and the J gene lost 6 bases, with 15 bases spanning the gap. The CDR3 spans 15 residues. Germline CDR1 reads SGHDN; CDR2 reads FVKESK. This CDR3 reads CASSPKLGKAGELFF. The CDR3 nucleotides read TGTGCCAGCAGCCCTAAGTTGGGAAAAGCCGGGGAGCTGTTTTTT.

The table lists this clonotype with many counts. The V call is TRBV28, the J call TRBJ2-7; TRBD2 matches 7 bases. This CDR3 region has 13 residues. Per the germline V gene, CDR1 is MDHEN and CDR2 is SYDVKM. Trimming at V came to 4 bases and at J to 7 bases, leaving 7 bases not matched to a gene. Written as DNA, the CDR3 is TGTGCCAGCAGTTCCCGCACTAGCGATGAGCAGTACTTC. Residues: CASSSRTSDEQYF.

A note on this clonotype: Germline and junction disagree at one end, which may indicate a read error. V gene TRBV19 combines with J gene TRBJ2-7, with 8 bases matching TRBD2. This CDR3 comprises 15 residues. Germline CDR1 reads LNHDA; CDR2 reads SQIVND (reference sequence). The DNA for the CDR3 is TGTGCCAGTAGTATAGGTAGCGGGACTTCCTACGAGCCGTACTTC. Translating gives CASSIGSGTSYEPYF.

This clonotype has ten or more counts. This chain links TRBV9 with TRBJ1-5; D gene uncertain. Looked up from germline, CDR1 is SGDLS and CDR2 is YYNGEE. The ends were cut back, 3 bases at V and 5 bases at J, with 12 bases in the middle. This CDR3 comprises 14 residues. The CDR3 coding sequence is TGTGCCAGCAGCGCCCATCTAGACGATCAGCCCCAGCATTTT. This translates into CASSAHLDDQPQHF.

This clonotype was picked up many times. The CDR3 nucleotides are TGTGCCAGCAGCCTGGGAGAGGTGGGCTGGACTGAAGCTTTCTTT. This encodes CASSLGEVGWTEAFF. The chain uses TRBV14 and TRBJ1-1, with D hard to call. Trimming cost V 4 bases and J 5 bases, with 17 bases left between them. From germline, CDR1 is SGHDN and CDR2 FVKESK. There are 15 residues in the CDR3.

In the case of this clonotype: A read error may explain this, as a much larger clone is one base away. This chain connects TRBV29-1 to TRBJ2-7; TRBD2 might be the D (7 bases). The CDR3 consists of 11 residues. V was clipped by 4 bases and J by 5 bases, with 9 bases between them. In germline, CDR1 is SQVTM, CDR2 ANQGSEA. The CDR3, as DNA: TGCAGCGTTGTGGGGGGGCACGAGCAGTACTTC. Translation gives CSVVGGHEQYF.

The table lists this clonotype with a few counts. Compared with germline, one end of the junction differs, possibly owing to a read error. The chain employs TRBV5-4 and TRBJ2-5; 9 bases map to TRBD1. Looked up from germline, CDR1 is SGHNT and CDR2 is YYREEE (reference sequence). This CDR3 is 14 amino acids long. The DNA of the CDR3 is TGTGCCAGCAGCTTGGGGGACAGGGAACAGACCCGGTACTTC. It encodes CASSLGDREQTRYF. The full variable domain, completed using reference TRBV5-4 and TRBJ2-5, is ETGVTQSPTHLIKTRGQQVTLRCSSQSGHNTVSWYQQALGQGPQFIFQYYREEENGRGNFPPRFSGLQFPNYSSELNVNALELDDSALYLCASSLGDREQTRYFGPGTRLLVL.

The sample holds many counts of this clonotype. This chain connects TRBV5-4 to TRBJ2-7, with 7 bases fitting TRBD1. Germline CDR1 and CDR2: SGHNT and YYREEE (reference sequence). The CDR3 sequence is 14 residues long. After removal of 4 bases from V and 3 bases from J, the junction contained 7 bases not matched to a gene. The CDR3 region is CASSPLDRDYEQYF. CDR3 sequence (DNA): TGTGCCAGCAGCCCACTCGACAGGGACTACGAGCAGTACTTC.

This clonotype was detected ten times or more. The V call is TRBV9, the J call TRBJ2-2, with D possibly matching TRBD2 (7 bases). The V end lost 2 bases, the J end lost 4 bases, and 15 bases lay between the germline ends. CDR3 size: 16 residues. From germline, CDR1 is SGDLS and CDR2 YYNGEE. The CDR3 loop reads CASSVNGGAGTGELFF. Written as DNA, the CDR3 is TGTGCCAGCAGCGTTAATGGGGGGGCGGGCACCGGGGAGCTGTTTTTT.

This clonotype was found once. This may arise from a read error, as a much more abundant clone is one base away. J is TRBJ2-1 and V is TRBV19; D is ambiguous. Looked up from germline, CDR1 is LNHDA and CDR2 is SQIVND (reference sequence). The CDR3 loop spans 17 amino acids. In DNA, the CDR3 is TGTGCCTGTAGTATACTCTCACGGACCTTAGCCCCGGATGAGCAGTTCTTC. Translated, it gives CACSILSRTLAPDEQFF.

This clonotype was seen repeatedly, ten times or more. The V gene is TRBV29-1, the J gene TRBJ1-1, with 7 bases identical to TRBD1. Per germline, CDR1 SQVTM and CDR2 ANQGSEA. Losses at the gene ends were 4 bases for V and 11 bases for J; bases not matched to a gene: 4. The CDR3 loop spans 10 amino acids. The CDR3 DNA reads TGCAGCGTTGCAGACAGGGAGGCTTTCTTT. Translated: CSVADREAFF.

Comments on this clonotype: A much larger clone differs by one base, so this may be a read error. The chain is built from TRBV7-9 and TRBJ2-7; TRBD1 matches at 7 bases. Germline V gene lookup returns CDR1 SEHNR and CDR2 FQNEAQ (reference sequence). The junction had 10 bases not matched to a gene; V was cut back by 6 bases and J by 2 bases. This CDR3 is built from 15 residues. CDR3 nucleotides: TGTGCCAGCAGACCAGGTGGCCAGGGGGCCTACGAGCAGTACTTC. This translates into CASRPGGQGAYEQYF.

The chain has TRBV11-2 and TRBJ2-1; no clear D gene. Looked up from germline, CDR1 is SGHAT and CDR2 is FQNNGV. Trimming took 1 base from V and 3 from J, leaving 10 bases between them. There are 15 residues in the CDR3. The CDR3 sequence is CASSLGADGYNEQFF. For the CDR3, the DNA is TGTGCCAGCAGCTTAGGAGCTGACGGCTACAATGAGCAGTTCTTC.

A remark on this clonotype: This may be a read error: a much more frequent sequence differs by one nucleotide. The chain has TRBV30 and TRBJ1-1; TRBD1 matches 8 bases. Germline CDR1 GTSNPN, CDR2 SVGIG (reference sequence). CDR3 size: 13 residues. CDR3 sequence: CAWVTGEGTEASF. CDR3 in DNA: TGTGCCTGGGTGACAGGGGAGGGCACTGAAGCTTCCTTT.

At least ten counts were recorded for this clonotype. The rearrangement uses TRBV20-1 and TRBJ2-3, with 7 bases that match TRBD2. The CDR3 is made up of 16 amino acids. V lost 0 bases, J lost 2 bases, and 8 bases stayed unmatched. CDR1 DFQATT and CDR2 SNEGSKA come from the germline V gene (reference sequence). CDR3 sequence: CSARDPSGAVTDTQYF. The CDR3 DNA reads TGCAGTGCTAGAGACCCTAGCGGAGCAGTCACAGATACGCAGTATTTT.

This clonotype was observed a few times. Here the CDR3 reads CASSYHTLLAGDTDTQYF. CDR3 nucleotide sequence: TGTGCCAGTAGTTACCACACACTACTAGCGGGAGACACAGATACGCAGTATTTT. The chain uses TRBV19 and TRBJ2-3; TRBD2 matches at 11 bases. The CDR3 spans 18 residues. The germline V gene encodes CDR1 LNHDA and CDR2 SQIVND (reference sequence). J gave up 2 bases and V 5 bases, and 12 bases lay outside the gene matches.

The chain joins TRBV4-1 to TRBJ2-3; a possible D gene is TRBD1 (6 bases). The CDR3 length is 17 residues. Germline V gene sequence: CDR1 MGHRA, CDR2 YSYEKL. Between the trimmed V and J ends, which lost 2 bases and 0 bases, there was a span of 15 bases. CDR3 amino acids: CASSQPPTGDSTDTQYF. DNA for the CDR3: TGCGCCAGCAGCCAACCACCGACAGGAGATAGCACAGATACGCAGTATTTT.

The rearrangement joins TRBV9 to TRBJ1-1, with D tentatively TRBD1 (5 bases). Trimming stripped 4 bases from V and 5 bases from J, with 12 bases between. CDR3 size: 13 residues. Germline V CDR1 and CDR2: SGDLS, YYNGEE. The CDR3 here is CASSPVGGTEAFF. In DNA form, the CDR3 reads TGTGCCAGCAGCCCCGTCGGGGGTACTGAAGCTTTCTTT.

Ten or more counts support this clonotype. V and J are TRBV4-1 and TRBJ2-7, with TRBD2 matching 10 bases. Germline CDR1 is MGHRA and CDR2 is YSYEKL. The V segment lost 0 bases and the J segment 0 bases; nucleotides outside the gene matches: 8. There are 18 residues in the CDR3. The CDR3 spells CASSQEPSGRVFSYEQYF. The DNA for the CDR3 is TGCGCCAGCAGCCAAGAACCGAGCGGGAGGGTCTTCTCCTACGAGCAGTACTTC.

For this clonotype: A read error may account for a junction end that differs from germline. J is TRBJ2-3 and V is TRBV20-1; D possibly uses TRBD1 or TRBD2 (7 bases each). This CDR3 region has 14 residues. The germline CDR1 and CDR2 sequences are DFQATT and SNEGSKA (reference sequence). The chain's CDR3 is CSARDQGEGLRQDF. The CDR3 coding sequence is TGCAGTGCTAGAGATCAGGGGGAGGGCCTACGGCAGGATTTT.

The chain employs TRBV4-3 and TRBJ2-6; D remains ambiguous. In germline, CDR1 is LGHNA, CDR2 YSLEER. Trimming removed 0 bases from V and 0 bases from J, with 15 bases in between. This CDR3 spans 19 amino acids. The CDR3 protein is CASSQDPAGLSSGANVLTF. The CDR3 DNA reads TGCGCCAGCAGCCAAGATCCGGCAGGCCTCTCCTCTGGGGCCAACGTCCTGACTTTC.

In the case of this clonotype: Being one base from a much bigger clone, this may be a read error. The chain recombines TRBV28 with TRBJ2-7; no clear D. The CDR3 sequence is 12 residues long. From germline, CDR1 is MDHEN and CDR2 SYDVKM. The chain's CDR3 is CAGSFPGLEQYF. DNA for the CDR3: TGTGCCGGCAGTTTTCCGGGCCTCGAGCAGTACTTC.